This T cell receptor beta chain was profiled in a study of shared clonotypes between healthy human individuals. Study at large: Donors had three CD4 naive, three CD4 memory, two CD8 naive and one CD8 memory plate apiece. General study results and limits: Memory subsets had estimated richness that was generally smaller than that of naive subsets.

With 6 bases removed from V and 5 bases from J, the gap between germline ends came to 14 bases. Germline lookup yields CDR1 MNHNS and CDR2 SASEGT. The CDR3 extends over 14 amino acids. This clone appeared once. The antigen is unknown. The data were produced by immunoSEQ multiplex PCR, yet TCRdb's version contains in-frame clones alone and is incomplete. The sample contains over 750,000 clones, approximately 97% of which appear only once. Naive CD8 populations comprised CD45RO-negative cells positively selected for CCR7, excluding terminally differentiated effector memory CD45RA+ cells. V gene TRBV6-1 combines with J gene TRBJ2-1; D could derive from TRBD1 or TRBD2 (7 bases each). The source of this sequence is a man aged 30 to 45 in good health. The sequenced sample was naive CD8+ T cells sorted from blood. CDR3 bases: TGTGCCAGCAGACCGACAGGGAGGGACAATGAGCAGTTCTTC. Translated, it gives CASRPTGRDNEQFF.